This entry concerns a single TCR beta chain. Its cognate antigen is unknown. With a much larger clone just one base away, this may be a read error. Profiles of TCR beta VDJ and CDR3 were generated from a genomic DNA template. MiXCR, applied by TCRdb to the reads, yields one record per CDR3 protein. Of hundreds of thousands of distinct CDR3 sequences in the sample, about a third are singletons; the top ten hold less than 0.85%. These data are taken from a study of CD8+CD57+ T cells in acquired aplastic anemia. Across the study: Mean yield of DNA from sorted CD4+ and CD8+ cells was approximately 3 ug.

The CDR3 covers 15 residues. CDR1 and CDR2 (germline): SGHVS, FNYEAQ. Study-level results: Between the patient and control groups, CD8+ Simpson's diversity did not differ significantly. Patients and controls turned out to have approximately 29 CD8+ CDR3 sequences in common.

Patients selected for sequencing had displayed CD8+CD57+ cell expansion by flow cytometry. None of the patients had been given any therapy when their blood was sampled. The sequencing sample was made of sorted CD4+, CD8+, or CD8+CD57+ T cells (not recorded which) from PBMCs. The V gene is TRBV7-6, the J gene TRBJ2-7; D unresolved. This TCR was sampled from a human donor with aplastic anemia. The CDR3 coding sequence is TGTGCCAGCAGCTTAGTCCCCAGGCCCTCCTACGAGCAGTGCTTC. Amino acids: CASSLVPRPSYEQCF.